Here is one T cell receptor beta chain with its context. Its antigen remains unknown. This record comes from a study of beta chain features in type 1 diabetes. On the study more broadly: Across every sample, roughly 100 million sorted cells were examined in total.

Regarding the study as a whole: At VDJ recombination sites, type 1 diabetes patients had fewer insertions and more deleted nucleotides. Shorter TCRB CDR3s, moderately but significantly so, were found in Type 1 diabetes patients in all four CD4+ subsets. Any PCR bias toward short templates would affect both groups alike.

Reverse transcribing all isolated RNA meant expressed TCRB transcripts were sequenced. Sequenced by immunoSEQ multiplex PCR; TCRdb stores in-frame clones only, minus some. This table has a few hundred thousand clones, about 10% appearing once. This CDR3 spans 12 amino acids. Germline trimming cut 1 base from V and 15 bases from J; bases unmatched to any gene: 4. Germline V gene lookup returns CDR1 SGHDN and CDR2 FVKESK. The sequence derives from a woman between 18 and 29 years old in good health. J is TRBJ2-1 and V is TRBV14; the match to TRBD2 covers 9 bases. Sequenced: naive CD4+ T cells from blood. CDR3 residues: CASSQVAGVWFF. In DNA form, the CDR3 reads TGTGCCAGCAGCCAAGTAGCGGGAGTTTGGTTCTTC.